This T cell receptor beta chain appears in the sequencing data of a study of human T cells and chemical hapten exposure. The overall study: Patch tests delivered 0.01% DPC to the upper back and were evaluated at 6 days.

Trimming removed 5 bases from V and 5 bases from J; junction bases left unmatched: 10. Germline assignment: CDR1 MNHEY and CDR2 SVGEGT. The CDR3 extends over 15 amino acids. The time point was: patch test 1, 2 weeks after DPC sensitization. Treatment indicated: therapeutic diphenylcyclopropenone sensitization with weekly scalp DPC. Single cDNA molecules in the library carried unique molecular identifiers attached during preparation. TCRdb re-called the RACE reads with MiXCR, one entry per CDR3 protein. Altogether fewer than 400,000 distinct CDR3 sequences are present, under 9% being singletons, with the ten largest covering 7.5% to 8.5%. General observations from the study: No shift was seen in TCRs above 1 in 1000 frequency with DPC sensitization.

This clonotype was found a few times. Its antigen is not identified. V and J are TRBV6-2 or TRBV6-3 and TRBJ2-7; 9 nucleotides line up with TRBD1. The source of this sequence is a woman between 18 and 30 years old with alopecia areata. Some clones in this sample may be carry-over from other donors' samples. Sequences were derived from whole blood, sampled in connection with sensitization to the hapten diphenylcyclopropenone (DPC). CDR3 DNA sequence: TGTGCCAGCAGTCGCCCGGGACAGGGTTTGCACGAGCAGTACTTC. Its protein product is CASSRPGQGLHEQYF.